This paragraph reports one TCR beta chain. The sample is drawn from a study of blood T cell repertoires in COVID-19. About the study: COVID-19 samples collected from the United States, Italy and Spain covered acute and convalescent phases. T cells, B-cell-depleted T cells, or PBMCs supplied cDNA or gDNA.

Per germline, CDR1 LGHDT and CDR2 YNNKEL (reference sequence). The CDR3 extends over 14 amino acids. The J segment lost 5 bases and the V segment lost 4 bases, leaving 8 bases of the junction unmatched. Per the authors' pipeline: For nucleated cells, counts were estimated from reference gene primer amplification. Only in-frame clones appear in the TCRdb table, and some are missing; sequencing was by immunoSEQ multiplex PCR. Clone size and the V and J calls come from that table; the DNA yielded D and trimming. Of about 81,000 clones in the sample, 89% were seen once. The sample comprised peripheral blood. V gene TRBV3-1 (or the pseudogene TRBV3-2) combines with J gene TRBJ2-7; 7 bases fit TRBD1. The receptor comes from a man aged 65 to 79 with active or convalescent COVID-19. The CDR3 bases are TGTGCCAGCAGCCCGTACAGGGGTTCAGACGAGCAGTACTTC. It translates to CASSPYRGSDEQYF.